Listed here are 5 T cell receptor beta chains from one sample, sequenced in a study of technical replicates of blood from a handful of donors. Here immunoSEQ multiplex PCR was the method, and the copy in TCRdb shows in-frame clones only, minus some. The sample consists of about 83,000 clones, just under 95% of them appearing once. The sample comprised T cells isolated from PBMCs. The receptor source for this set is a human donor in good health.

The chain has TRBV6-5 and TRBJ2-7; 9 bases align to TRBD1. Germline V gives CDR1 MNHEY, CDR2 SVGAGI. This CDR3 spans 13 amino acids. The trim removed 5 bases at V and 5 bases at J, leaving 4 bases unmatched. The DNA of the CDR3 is TGTGCCAGCAGTGGGACAGGGTCGAACGAGCAGTACTTC. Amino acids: CASSGTGSNEQYF.

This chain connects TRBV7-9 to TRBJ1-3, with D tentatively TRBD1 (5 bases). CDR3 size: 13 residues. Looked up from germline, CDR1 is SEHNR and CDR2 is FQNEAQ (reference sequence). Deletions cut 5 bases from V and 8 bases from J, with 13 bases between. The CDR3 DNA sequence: TGTGCCAGCAGCAATCTTCTAGGGGACACCATATATTTT. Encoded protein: CASSNLLGDTIYF.

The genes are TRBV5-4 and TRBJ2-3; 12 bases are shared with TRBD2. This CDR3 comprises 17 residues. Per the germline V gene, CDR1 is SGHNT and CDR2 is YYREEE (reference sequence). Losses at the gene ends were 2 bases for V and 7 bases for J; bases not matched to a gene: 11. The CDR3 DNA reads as TGTGCCAGCAGCTTCCTAACTAGCGGGAGGTCTGGGAATACGCAGTATTTT. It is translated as CASSFLTSGRSGNTQYF. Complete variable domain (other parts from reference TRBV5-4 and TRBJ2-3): ETGVTQSPTHLIKTRGQQVTLRCSSQSGHNTVSWYQQALGQGPQFIFQYYREEENGRGNFPPRFSGLQFPNYSSELNVNALELDDSALYLCASSFLTSGRSGNTQYFGPGTRLTVL.

The chain's CDR3 is CASSQREAYNEQFF. CDR3 bases: TGCGCCAGCAGCCAGCGGGAGGCCTACAATGAGCAGTTCTTC. This chain joins TRBV4-1 and TRBJ2-1, with 8 bases fitting TRBD2. Germline trimming cut 3 bases from V and 2 bases from J; bases unmatched to any gene: 0. Germline V gives CDR1 MGHRA, CDR2 YSYEKL. This CDR3 spans 14 amino acids.

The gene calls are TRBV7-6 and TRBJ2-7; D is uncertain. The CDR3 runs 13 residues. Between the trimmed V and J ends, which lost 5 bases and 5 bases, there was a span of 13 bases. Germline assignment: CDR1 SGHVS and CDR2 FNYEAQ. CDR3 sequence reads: CASSVQTINEQYF. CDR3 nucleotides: TGTGCCAGCAGCGTCCAGACAATTAACGAGCAGTACTTC.